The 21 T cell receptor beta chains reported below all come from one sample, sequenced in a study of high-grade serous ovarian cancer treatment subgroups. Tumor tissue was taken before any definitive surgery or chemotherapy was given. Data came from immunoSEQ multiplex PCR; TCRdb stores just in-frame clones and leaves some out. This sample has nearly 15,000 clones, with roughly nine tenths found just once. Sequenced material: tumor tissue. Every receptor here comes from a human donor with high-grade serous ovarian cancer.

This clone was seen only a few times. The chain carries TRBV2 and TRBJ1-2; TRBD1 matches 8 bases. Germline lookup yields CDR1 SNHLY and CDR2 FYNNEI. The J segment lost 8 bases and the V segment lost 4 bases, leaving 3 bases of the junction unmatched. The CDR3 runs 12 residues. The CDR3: CASSGTGWGYTF. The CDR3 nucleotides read TGTGCCAGCAGTGGGACAGGGTGGGGCTACACCTTC. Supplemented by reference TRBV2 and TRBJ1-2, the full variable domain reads EPEVTQTPSHQVTQMGQEVILRCVPISNHLYFYWYRQILGQKVEFLVSFYNNEISEKSEIFDDQFSVERPDGSNFTLKIRSTKLEDSAMYFCASSGTGWGYTFGSGTRLTVV.

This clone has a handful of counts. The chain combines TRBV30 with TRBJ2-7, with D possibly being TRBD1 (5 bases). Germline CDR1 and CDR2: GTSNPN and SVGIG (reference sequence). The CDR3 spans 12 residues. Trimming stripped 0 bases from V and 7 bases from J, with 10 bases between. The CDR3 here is CAWSVDSGEQYF. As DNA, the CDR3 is TGTGCCTGGAGTGTTGACAGTGGGGAGCAGTACTTC.

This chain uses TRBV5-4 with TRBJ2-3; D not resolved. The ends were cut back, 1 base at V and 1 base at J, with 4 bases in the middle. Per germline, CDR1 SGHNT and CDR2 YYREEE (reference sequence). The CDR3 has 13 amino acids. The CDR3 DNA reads TGTGCCAGCAGCTTGCCTGGCACAGATACGCAGTATTTT. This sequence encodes CASSLPGTDTQYF.

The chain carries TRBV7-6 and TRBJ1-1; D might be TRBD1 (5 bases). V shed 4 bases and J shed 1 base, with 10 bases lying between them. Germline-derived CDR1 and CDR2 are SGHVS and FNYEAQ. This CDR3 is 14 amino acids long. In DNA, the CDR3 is TGTGCCAGCAGCTGGGGCGATTCGAACACTGAAGCTTTCTTT. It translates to CASSWGDSNTEAFF.

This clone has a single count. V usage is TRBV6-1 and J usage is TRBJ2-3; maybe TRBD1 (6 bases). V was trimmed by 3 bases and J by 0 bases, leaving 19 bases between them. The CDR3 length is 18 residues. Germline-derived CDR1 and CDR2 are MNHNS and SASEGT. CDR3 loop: CASSDEQGLSESTDTQYF. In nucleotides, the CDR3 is TGTGCCAGCAGTGACGAACAGGGCCTAAGTGAAAGCACAGATACGCAGTATTTT.

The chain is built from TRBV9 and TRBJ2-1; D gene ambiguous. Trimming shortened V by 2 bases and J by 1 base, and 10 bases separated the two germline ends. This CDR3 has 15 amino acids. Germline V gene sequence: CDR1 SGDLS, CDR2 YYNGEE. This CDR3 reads CASSVGSRSYNEQFF. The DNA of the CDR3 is TGTGCCAGCAGCGTTGGCTCTAGATCCTACAATGAGCAGTTCTTC.

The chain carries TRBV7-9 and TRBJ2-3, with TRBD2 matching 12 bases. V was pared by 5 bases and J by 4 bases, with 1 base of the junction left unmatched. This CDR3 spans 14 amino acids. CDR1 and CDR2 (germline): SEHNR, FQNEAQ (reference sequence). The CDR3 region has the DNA TGTGCCAGCAGCCCTAGCGGGGGGGCAGATACGCAGTATTTT. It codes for CASSPSGGADTQYF.

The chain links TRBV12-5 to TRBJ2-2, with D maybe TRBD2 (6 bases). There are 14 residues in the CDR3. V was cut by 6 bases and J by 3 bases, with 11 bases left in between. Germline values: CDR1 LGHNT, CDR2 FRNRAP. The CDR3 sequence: CASGWGVDTGELFF. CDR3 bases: TGTGCTAGTGGCTGGGGGGTTGACACCGGGGAGCTGTTTTTT.

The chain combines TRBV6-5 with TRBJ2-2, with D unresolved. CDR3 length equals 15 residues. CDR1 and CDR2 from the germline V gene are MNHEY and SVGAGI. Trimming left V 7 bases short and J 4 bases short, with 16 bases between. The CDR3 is CASNPTGVVTGELFF. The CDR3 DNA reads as TGTGCCAGCAACCCGACGGGCGTAGTCACCGGGGAGCTGTTTTTT.

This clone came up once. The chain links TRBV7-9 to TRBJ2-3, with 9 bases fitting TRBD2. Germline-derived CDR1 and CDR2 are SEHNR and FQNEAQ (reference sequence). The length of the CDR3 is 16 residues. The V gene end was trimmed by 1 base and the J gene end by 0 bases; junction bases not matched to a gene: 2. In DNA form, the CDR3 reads TGTGCCAGCAGCTTAGGGCTAGCGGGGAGCACAGATACGCAGTATTTT. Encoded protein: CASSLGLAGSTDTQYF. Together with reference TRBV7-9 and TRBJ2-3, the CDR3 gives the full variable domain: DTGVSQNPRHKITKRGQNVTFRCDPISEHNRLYWYRQTLGQGPEFLTYFQNEAQLEKSRLLSDRFSAERPKGSFSTLEIQRTEQGDSAMYLCASSLGLAGSTDTQYFGPGTRLTVL.

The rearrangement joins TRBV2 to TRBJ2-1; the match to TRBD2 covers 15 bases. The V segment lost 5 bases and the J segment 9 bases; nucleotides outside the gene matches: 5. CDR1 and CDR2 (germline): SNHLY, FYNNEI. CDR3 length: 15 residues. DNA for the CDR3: TGTGCCAGCAGTTGGACTAGCGGGGGGGCCGTTGAGCAGTTCTTC. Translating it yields CASSWTSGGAVEQFF.

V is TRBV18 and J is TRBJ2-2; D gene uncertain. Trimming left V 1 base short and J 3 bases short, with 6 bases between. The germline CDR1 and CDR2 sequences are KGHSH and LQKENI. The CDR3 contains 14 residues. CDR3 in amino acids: CASSPLADTGELFF. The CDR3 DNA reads TGTGCCAGCTCACCACTGGCCGACACCGGGGAGCTGTTTTTT.

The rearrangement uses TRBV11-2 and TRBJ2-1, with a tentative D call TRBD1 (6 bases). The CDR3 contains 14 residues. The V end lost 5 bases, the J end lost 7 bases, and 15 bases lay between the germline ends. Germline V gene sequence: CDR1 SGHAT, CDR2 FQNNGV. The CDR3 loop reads CASSLTTGGNEQFF. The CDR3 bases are TGTGCCAGCAGCCTGACGACAGGTGGGAATGAGCAGTTCTTC. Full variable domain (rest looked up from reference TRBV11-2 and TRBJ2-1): EAGVAQSPRYKIIEKRQSVAFWCNPISGHATLYWYQQILGQGPKLLIQFQNNGVVDDSQLPKDRFSAERLKGVDSTLKIQPAKLEDSAVYLCASSLTTGGNEQFFGPGTRLTVL.

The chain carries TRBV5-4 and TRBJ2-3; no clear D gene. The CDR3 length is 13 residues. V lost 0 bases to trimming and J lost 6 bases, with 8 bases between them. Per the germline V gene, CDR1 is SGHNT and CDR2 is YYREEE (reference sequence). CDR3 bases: TGTGCCAGCAGCTTGGACGGGTTGGATACGCAGTATTTT. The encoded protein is CASSLDGLDTQYF.

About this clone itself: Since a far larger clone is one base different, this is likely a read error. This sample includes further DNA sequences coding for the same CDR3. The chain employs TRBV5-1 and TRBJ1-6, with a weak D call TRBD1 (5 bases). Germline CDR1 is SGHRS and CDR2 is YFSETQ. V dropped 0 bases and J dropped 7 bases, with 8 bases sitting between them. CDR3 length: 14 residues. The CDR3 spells CASSLVGENSPLHF. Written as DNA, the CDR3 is TGCGCCAGCAGCTTGGTGGGGGAGAATTCACCCCTCCACTTT.

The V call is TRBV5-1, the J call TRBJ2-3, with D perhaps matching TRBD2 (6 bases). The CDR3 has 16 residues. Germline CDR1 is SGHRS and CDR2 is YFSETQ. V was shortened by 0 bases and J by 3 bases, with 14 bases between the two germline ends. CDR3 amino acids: CASSLALRGRTDTQYF. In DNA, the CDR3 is TGCGCCAGCAGCTTGGCCTTGCGGGGTCGGACAGATACGCAGTATTTT.

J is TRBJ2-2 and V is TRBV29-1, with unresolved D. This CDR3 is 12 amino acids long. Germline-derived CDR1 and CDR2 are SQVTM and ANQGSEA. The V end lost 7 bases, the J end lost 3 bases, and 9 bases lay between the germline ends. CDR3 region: CSAHSDTGELFF. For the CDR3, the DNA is TGCAGCGCCCATTCCGACACCGGGGAGCTGTTTTTT.

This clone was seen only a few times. This CDR3 reads CASSPPNYEQYF. CDR3 nucleotides: TGTGCCAGCAGTCCGCCTAACTACGAGCAGTACTTC. V gene TRBV6-6 combines with J gene TRBJ2-7; no definite D call. CDR1 MNHNY and CDR2 SVGAGI come from the germline V gene (reference sequence). Between the trimmed V and J ends, which lost 5 bases and 3 bases, there was a span of 8 bases. CDR3 length: 12 residues.

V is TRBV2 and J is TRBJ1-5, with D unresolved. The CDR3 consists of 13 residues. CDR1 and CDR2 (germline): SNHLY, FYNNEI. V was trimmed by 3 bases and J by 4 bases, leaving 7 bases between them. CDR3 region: CASSDGRNQPQHF. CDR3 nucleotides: TGTGCCAGCAGTGATGGCAGGAATCAGCCCCAGCATTTT.

The CDR3 DNA sequence: TGTGCCAGCAGCCTAGGGACTAGCGGGGGGGCTCTCGATGAGCAGTTCTTC. This sequence encodes CASSLGTSGGALDEQFF. This chain uses TRBV11-3 with TRBJ2-1, with 16 bases that match TRBD2. Trimming at V came to 5 bases and at J to 8 bases, leaving 9 bases not matched to a gene. This CDR3 has 17 residues. The germline V gene has CDR1 SGHNT and CDR2 YENEEA. The full variable domain, completed using reference TRBV11-3 and TRBJ2-1, is EAGVVQSPRYKIIEKKQPVAFWCNPISGHNTLYWYLQNLGQGPELLIRYENEEAVDDSQLPKDRFSAERLKGVDSTLKIQPAELGDSAVYLCASSLGTSGGALDEQFFGPGTRLTVL.

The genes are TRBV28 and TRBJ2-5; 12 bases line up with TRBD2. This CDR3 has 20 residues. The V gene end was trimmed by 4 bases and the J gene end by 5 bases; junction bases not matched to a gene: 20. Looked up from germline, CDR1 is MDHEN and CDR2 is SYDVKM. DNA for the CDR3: TGTGCCAGCAGTTCGCCGGAGGGGGCCTTAACTAGCGGGGGGCGGGAGACCCAGTACTTC. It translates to CASSSPEGALTSGGRETQYF.